The 3 T cell receptor beta chains reported below all come from one sample, sequenced in a study of technical replicates of blood from a handful of donors (dated 2017 in TCRdb). The library was prepared using the immunoSEQ multiplex PCR assay. TCRdb obtained this table from immuneACCESS and retained in-frame rearrangements with V and J assigned. These tables miss some clones; where compared with another copy, unresolved V genes account for less than half of the shortfall, and the remainder is unexplained. The sample contains approximately 74,000 clones, roughly 98% of them found a single time. Over 0.15% of the sample belongs to the ten largest clones. Input material: T cells isolated from PBMCs. These receptors were taken from a human donor in good health.

The chain links TRBV15 to TRBJ1-3; D is uncertain. Trimming removed 3 bases from V and 4 bases from J, with 7 bases in between. CDR3 size: 13 residues. The germline CDR1 and CDR2 sequences are LNHNV and YYDKDF (reference sequence). CDR3 loop: CATSRVTGNTIYF. The CDR3 nucleotides are TGTGCCACCAGCAGGGTAACAGGAAACACCATATATTTT.

The chain employs TRBV25-1 and TRBJ2-1; 7 bases align to TRBD1. Per germline, CDR1 MGHDK and CDR2 SYGVNS. This CDR3 contains 13 residues. After removal of 5 bases from V and 13 bases from J, the junction contained 11 bases not matched to a gene. CDR3 coding DNA: TGTGCCAGCAGTTCACAACCGGGACAGAAACAGTTCTTC. Protein: CASSSQPGQKQFF.

This CDR3 is CASSLKRNTEAFF. CDR3 in DNA: TGCGCCAGCAGCTTGAAGAGGAACACTGAAGCTTTCTTT. V and J are TRBV5-1 and TRBJ1-1; no clear D. CDR1 is SGHRS, CDR2 YFSETQ, per germline. The CDR3 is made up of 13 amino acids. V lost 1 base and J lost 1, with 5 bases in between.